The 12 T cell receptor beta chains below all came from one sample that was sequenced in a study of cytomegalovirus exposure and HLA in healthy donors. Profiling relied on immunoSEQ multiplex PCR, and the TCRdb table lists in-frame clones only, not all of them. Here the sample spans under 200,000 clones, roughly 86% being singletons. Material: PBMCs. These receptors were collected from a woman between 18 and 29 years old in good health and CMV-seropositive.

The genes are TRBV5-1 and TRBJ1-1; TRBD1 aligns across 7 bases. The CDR3 covers 13 residues. V shed 3 bases and J 7 bases; nucleotides not matched to a gene: 6. Germline-derived CDR1 and CDR2 are SGHRS and YFSETQ. CDR3 in amino acids: CASSWAGQVEAFF. CDR3 DNA sequence: TGCGCCAGCAGCTGGGCTGGACAGGTTGAAGCTTTCTTT.

The J gene is TRBJ2-5, the V gene TRBV5-1; D gene unclear. The CDR3 sequence is 15 residues long. Germline V gene lookup returns CDR1 SGHRS and CDR2 YFSETQ. Trimming left V 1 base short and J 3 bases short, with 13 bases between. The CDR3 is CASSLTDTTEETQYF. In DNA, the CDR3 is TGCGCCAGCAGCTTGACCGATACAACCGAAGAGACCCAGTACTTC.

A word on this clone: The junction departs from germline at one end; a sequencing error may be responsible. CDR3 amino acids: CASSPTRVGEGSYNEQFF. For the CDR3, the DNA is TGTGCTAGCAGCCCCACCCGAGTAGGGGAGGGCTCCTACAATGAGCAGTTCTTC. This chain links TRBV7-7 with TRBJ2-1, with 7 positions matching TRBD2. CDR1 SSHAT and CDR2 FNYEAQ come from the germline V gene (reference sequence). The CDR3 loop spans 18 amino acids.

The rearrangement links TRBV5-4 to TRBJ2-3; 7 bases align to TRBD2. Germline V gene sequence: CDR1 SGHNT, CDR2 YYREEE (reference sequence). After removal of 0 bases from V and 1 base from J, the junction contained 2 bases not matched to a gene. CDR3 size: 15 residues. The DNA of the CDR3 is TGTGCCAGCAGCTTGGCTCTAGCGGGCACAGATACGCAGTATTTT. It specifies CASSLALAGTDTQYF.

CDR3 residues: CASSASGSGYEQYF. CDR3 nucleotide sequence: TGCGCCAGCAGCGCTAGCGGGAGTGGGTACGAGCAGTACTTC. The genes are TRBV5-1 and TRBJ2-7, with TRBD2 identical over 10 bases. There are 14 residues in the CDR3. The germline V gene encodes CDR1 SGHRS and CDR2 YFSETQ. Trimming at V came to 4 bases and at J to 4 bases, leaving 5 bases not matched to a gene. The full variable domain, rest sourced from reference TRBV5-1 and TRBJ2-7, is KAGVTQTPRYLIKTRGQQVTLSCSPISGHRSVSWYQQTPGQGLQFLFEYFSETQRNKGNFPGRFSGRQFSNSRSEMNVSTLELGDSALYLCASSASGSGYEQYFGPGTRLTVT.

This clone was seen a handful of times. The J gene is TRBJ2-2, the V gene TRBV10-3; 11 nucleotides agree with TRBD1. Germline CDR1 ENHRY, CDR2 SYGVKD. The CDR3 runs 16 residues. Unmatched junction bases numbered 6, after V lost 4 bases and J lost 5 bases. CDR3 sequence: CAISVGTGGGTGELFF. CDR3 nucleotides: TGTGCCATCAGTGTGGGGACAGGGGGTGGAACCGGGGAGCTGTTTTTT.

The rearrangement uses TRBV7-9 and TRBJ1-2; the D is unclear. This CDR3 has 14 amino acids. The germline V and J ends were trimmed by 1 base and 7 bases, with 13 bases remaining between them. Germline V CDR1 and CDR2: SEHNR, FQNEAQ (reference sequence). CDR3 loop: CASSLEVSRGGYTF. CDR3 nucleotide sequence: TGTGCCAGCAGCTTAGAGGTCTCCCGCGGTGGCTACACCTTC.

The count of this clone is one. V gene TRBV11-2 combines with J gene TRBJ2-1; D unresolved. The V gene's germline CDR1 is SGHAT and CDR2 FQNNGV. Trimming pared 2 bases from V and 5 bases from J, leaving 7 bases between. The CDR3 is made up of 13 amino acids. CDR3 coding DNA: TGTGCCAGCAGCTTATCGAGAAACAATGAGCAGTTCTTC. This translates into CASSLSRNNEQFF.

The gene calls are TRBV7-9 and TRBJ2-2; D may be TRBD2 (7 bases). Germline V gene sequence: CDR1 SEHNR, CDR2 FQNEAQ (reference sequence). The CDR3 length is 16 residues. V was cut by 4 bases and J by 6 bases, with 18 bases left in between. The CDR3 protein is CASSSRGGLSPGELFF. Here the CDR3 DNA reads TGTGCCAGCAGCTCGAGGGGGGGACTAAGTCCCGGGGAGCTGTTTTTT.

J is TRBJ2-1 and V is TRBV28; 8 bases match TRBD1. Losses at the gene ends were 2 bases for V and 8 bases for J; bases not matched to a gene: 5. The germline gives CDR1 MDHEN, CDR2 SYDVKM. The CDR3 extends over 14 amino acids. The CDR3 loop is CASSLPQGADEQFF. DNA of the CDR3: TGTGCCAGCAGTTTACCCCAGGGGGCCGATGAGCAGTTCTTC.

The chain uses TRBV11-2 and TRBJ1-2; a possible D gene is TRBD1 (5 bases). The CDR3 contains 13 residues. Germline V lookup: CDR1 SGHAT, CDR2 FQNNGV. Trimming removed 4 bases from V and 8 bases from J, with 14 bases in between. The CDR3 spells CASSSLGLGGYTF. CDR3 bases: TGTGCCAGCAGCTCCCTGGGGCTAGGGGGCTACACCTTC.

The CDR3 DNA follows: TGTGCCAGCAGCTCCCTTAAGGTAGGCAGGACCTACGAGCAGTACTTC. Amino acid sequence: CASSSLKVGRTYEQYF. The chain combines TRBV11-2 with TRBJ2-7; D not resolved. Trimming stripped 4 bases from V and 2 bases from J, with 18 bases between. The CDR3 is made up of 16 amino acids. CDR1 SGHAT and CDR2 FQNNGV come from the germline V gene.